The entry below describes one TCR beta chain. Its target is not known. This CDR3 region has 16 residues. Germline V gene lookup returns CDR1 MNHEY and CDR2 SVGAGI. The trim removed 4 bases at V and 0 bases at J, leaving 4 bases unmatched. The sample originates from a study of cytomegalovirus exposure and HLA in healthy donors. Study outcomes and limitations: Certain indistinguishable V segments, among them TRBV6-2 and TRBV6-3, were excluded. A later examination showed that TCR association rates differed by HLA locus, with DRB1 most and HLA-C fewest. The study assumed roughly uniform donor sequencing depth for presence/absence analyses.

PCR amplification relied on 60 Vbeta primers (plus 13 Jbeta primers). The protocol was immunoSEQ multiplex PCR, while the TCRdb copy is restricted to in-frame clones and leaves out a portion. The sample gives 70,000 or so clones, under 85% of which show up once; 8.5% to 14% is in the top ten. The sequenced sample was PBMCs. The chain joins TRBV6-5 to TRBJ2-1; 9 bases match TRBD1. This receptor was identified in a woman aged 60-70 years in good health and CMV-seropositive. CDR3 DNA sequence: TGTGCCAGCAGTTGGACAGGGGAGATCTCCTACAATGAGCAGTTCTTC. It specifies CASSWTGEISYNEQFF.